This TCR beta chain was documented in a study of T cell responses to AZD1222 COVID-19 vaccine. Sequenced by immunoSEQ multiplex PCR; TCRdb stores in-frame clones only, minus some. The sample includes around 180,000 clones, approximately 90% of them seen just once. Between the trimmed V and J ends, which lost 4 bases and 6 bases, there was a span of 14 bases. There are 13 residues in the CDR3. Germline V gene lookup returns CDR1 GTSNPN and CDR2 SVGIG (reference sequence). Of note for this clone: Its antigen is unidentified.

Whole-study findings and limits: Researchers report vaccine-associated CD4 TCRs spanning spike, with dominance at 160-218 and 743-854. Unmutated regions of variants are reportedly targeted by nearly half of spike-specific TCRs. The donor group comprised mostly white British people and more females; the analysis possibly underestimated clonal diversity.

This chain uses TRBV30 with TRBJ2-3; no clear D. The sequence came from an adult who received the AZD1222 COVID-19 vaccine. Sequencing was performed on peripheral blood, taken 28 days after the second AZD1222 dose. For the CDR3, the DNA is TGTGCCTGGACCCCCGGGCCTCCCGATACGCAGTATTTT. Its protein product is CAWTPGPPDTQYF.